This TCR beta chain was sequenced during a study of blood T cell repertoires in COVID-19. Study in general: The origin of the acute and convalescent COVID-19 samples was the United States, Italy and Spain. PBMCs, B-cell-depleted T cells, or T cells provided the cDNA or gDNA that made up the material.

In the study's own analysis: Researchers report that nucleated cell counts were estimated from reference gene primer amplification. The protocol was immunoSEQ multiplex PCR, while the TCRdb copy is restricted to in-frame clones and leaves out a portion. The V and J calls and the clone size are those of that table, but D and trimming were determined from the DNA. The repertoire holds approximately 54,000 clones, with approximately 87% as singletons. This clone was recorded once. The receptor comes from a man in his fifties with acute or convalescent COVID-19. Sample: peripheral blood.

CDR3: CASSWGLAGVNYNEQFF. The CDR3, as DNA: TGTGCCAGCAGCTGGGGACTAGCGGGAGTGAATTACAATGAGCAGTTCTTC. The chain joins TRBV3-1 (or the pseudogene TRBV3-2) to TRBJ2-1; 14 bases map to TRBD2. Germline-derived CDR1 and CDR2 are LGHDT and YNNKEL (reference sequence). This CDR3 region has 17 residues. Trimming took 5 bases from V and 4 from J; bases not matched to a gene: 7.